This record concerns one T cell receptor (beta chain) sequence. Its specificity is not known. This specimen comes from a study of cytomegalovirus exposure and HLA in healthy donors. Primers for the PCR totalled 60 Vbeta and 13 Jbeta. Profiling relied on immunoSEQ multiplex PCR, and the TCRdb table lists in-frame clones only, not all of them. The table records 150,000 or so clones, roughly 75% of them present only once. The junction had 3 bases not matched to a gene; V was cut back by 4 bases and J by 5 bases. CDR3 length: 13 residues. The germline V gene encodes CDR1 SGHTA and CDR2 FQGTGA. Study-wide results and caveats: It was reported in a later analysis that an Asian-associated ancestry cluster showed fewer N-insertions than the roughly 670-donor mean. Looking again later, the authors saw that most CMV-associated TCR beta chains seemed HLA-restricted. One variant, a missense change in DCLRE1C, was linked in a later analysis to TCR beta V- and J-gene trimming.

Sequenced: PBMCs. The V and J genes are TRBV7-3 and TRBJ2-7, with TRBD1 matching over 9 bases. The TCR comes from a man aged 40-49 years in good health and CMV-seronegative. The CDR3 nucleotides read TGTGCCAGCAGCTACGACAGGGGGGACGAGCAGTACTTC. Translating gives CASSYDRGDEQYF.